This TCR beta chain came from a study of molecular identifiers for immune sequencing clone quantification. About the research overall: Naive CD8 cell RNA, from around 20,000 or 99,000 cells, was split five ways in replicates, with four sequenced.

Via MiXCR, TCRdb re-called the PCR reads, giving one row per CDR3 protein. Among around 470,000 distinct CDR3 sequences listed, less than 30% were seen once. The germline V gene has CDR1 SEHNR and CDR2 FQNEAQ (reference sequence). V shed 11 bases and J shed 9 bases, with 23 bases lying between them. This CDR3 contains 14 residues. Sequencing input: naive CD8+ T cells from blood, with Jurkat cell RNA spiked in. This sample's subset: FACS-sorted CD8+CD4-CCR7+CD45RA+ naive T cells. The clonotype originates from a human donor in good health. Some libraries in this study had Jurkat cell RNA spiked in. V is TRBV7-9 and J is TRBJ2-1; D call uncertain. The CDR3 DNA reads TGTGCCCGCCGCTTAGTCACGGCTCCGCCTGAGCAGTTCTTC. This codes for CARRLVTAPPEQFF.